This entry is about one T cell receptor beta chain. This clone was counted a few times. The clone's antigen remains unknown. Base-call qualities are not available, and no considerably larger clone is one nucleotide away. The donors were healthy, HIV-negative adults with no recently reported acute infections or vaccinations. All donors were Caucasian adults living in Nashville, Tennessee, USA. CD8 memory samples combined magnetically selected CD45RO+ cells with CCR7-negative CD45RA+ effector memory (TemRA) cells. Blood was obtained by leukapheresis, after which PBMCs were separated by Ficoll-Histopaque density gradient centrifugation and cryopreserved in liquid nitrogen vapor phase. Analytical flow cytometry was used to check the purity and quantity of each magnetically sorted T cell population. From each sorted fraction, genomic DNA was isolated and quantified by UV absorbance on a Nanodrop 2000c.

TCR CDR3 regions were amplified from genomic DNA by multiplex PCR using the deep immunoSEQ assay. Extracted genomic DNA from each cell subset was distributed evenly across all wells of several immunoSEQ 96-well plates, and each plate was treated as a replicate. Each replicate PCR for sorted subsets received around 210 ng genomic DNA, equal to about 30,000 T cell genomes. Purified libraries were quantified with a Qubit 3.0 fluorometer, sized on a Bioanalyzer 2100, and re-quantified with the KAPA Library Quantification kit. Each immunoSEQ 96-well plate was sequenced on its own single-read 150-cycle Illumina NextSeq 550 flow cell. The source study handled its data this way. Because the immunoSEQ output included only junctional sequences and no quality scores, the filtering could not be the same as the filtering used for full-length reads. To assign V/J genes and CDR3, sequences were annotated using PyIR, a Python wrapper for IgBLAST v1.9, with IMGT germline references. Any read was removed if the V/J assignment was weak (E-value above 1e-6), the CDR3 was missing, or the read contained stop codons, out-of-frame junctions, or ambiguous translated residues. V3J clonotypes were defined by identical inferred V gene, J gene, and CDR3 amino acid sequence. To compute the percentage overlap between repertoires, the number of shared unique clonotypes was divided by the size of the smaller repertoire. Three approaches were used to assess repertoire richness: RTK rarefaction, the Chao1 estimator, and Recon v2.1 estimates of unobserved clonotypes. For all TCRbeta clonotypes obtained by the gDNA method from four donors, generation probabilities were computed with OLGA. TCRdb took over this immuneACCESS table, retaining in-frame rearrangements with V and J assigned. Such tables are incomplete; in checked studies, under half of the missing clones stem from an unresolved V gene, and the remainder is unexplained. The DNA was the basis for D and trimming; V, J and clone size are from that table. The sample includes about 380,000 clones, with about 97% observed a single time. Of the sample, about 0.32% falls within the top ten clones.

The sample comes from a study of shared clonotypes between healthy human individuals (dated by TCRdb to the early 2020s). At the level of the whole study: A few men and a couple of women, aged 18 to 49 years, made up the cohort. For each donor, three plates each were used for CD4 naive and CD4 memory, two plates were used for CD8 naive, and one plate was used for CD8 memory. To estimate repertoire size and how much clonotype sharing occurs between individuals, the study deeply sequenced the blood TCR repertoires of five healthy adults. Libraries were prepared and TCR repertoires were sequenced by different laboratories using diverse techniques, in order to increase sequencing depth and limit assay-specific biases. Per donor, leukapheresis produced somewhere between about 0.9 and 10 billion PBMCs.

CDR1 is given as GTSNPN and CDR2 as SVGIG, both from the germline V gene (reference sequence). Cut back by 2 bases and 4 bases, the V and J ends lie 11 bases apart. The CDR3 runs 13 amino acids, cysteine and phenylalanine included. Here the CDR3 DNA is all that survives: 39 bases in frame from base 1. What the research found in general, with its limitations: Sampling was restricted to blood, and TCR repertoires in tissue are likely to differ from TCR repertoires in blood. Pairwise subsampling led to the expectation that sequencing depth would affect the degree of clonotype sharing among donors. Incomplete sequencing was indicated by rarefaction of sorted-subset datasets, despite the large sequencing depth. Sharing across a handful of donors was observed for approximately 5% of naive CD4, 3% to 4% of naive CD8, over 2% of memory CD4, and over 0.3% of memory CD8 clonotypes. Compared with non-shared clonotypes, clonotypes shared by all four sorted-subset donors had higher generation probabilities. The genetic and exposure-history diversity represented was limited by the small number of donors. Naive subsets generally had larger estimated clonotype richness than memory subsets did.

The clonotype was recovered from a man aged 25-45 years in good health. Source material: memory CD8+ T cells sorted from blood. The cell subset or site label, read with the paper, signifies: CD45RO+ cells pooled with CCR7-negative TemRA cells. The sequence links TRBV30 to TRBJ1-2; confidence is insufficient to name the D gene. The sequenced DNA is TGTGCCTGGAGTAGGTCCCTGTTCTATGGCTACACCTTC. This yields the protein CAWSRSLFYGYTF.